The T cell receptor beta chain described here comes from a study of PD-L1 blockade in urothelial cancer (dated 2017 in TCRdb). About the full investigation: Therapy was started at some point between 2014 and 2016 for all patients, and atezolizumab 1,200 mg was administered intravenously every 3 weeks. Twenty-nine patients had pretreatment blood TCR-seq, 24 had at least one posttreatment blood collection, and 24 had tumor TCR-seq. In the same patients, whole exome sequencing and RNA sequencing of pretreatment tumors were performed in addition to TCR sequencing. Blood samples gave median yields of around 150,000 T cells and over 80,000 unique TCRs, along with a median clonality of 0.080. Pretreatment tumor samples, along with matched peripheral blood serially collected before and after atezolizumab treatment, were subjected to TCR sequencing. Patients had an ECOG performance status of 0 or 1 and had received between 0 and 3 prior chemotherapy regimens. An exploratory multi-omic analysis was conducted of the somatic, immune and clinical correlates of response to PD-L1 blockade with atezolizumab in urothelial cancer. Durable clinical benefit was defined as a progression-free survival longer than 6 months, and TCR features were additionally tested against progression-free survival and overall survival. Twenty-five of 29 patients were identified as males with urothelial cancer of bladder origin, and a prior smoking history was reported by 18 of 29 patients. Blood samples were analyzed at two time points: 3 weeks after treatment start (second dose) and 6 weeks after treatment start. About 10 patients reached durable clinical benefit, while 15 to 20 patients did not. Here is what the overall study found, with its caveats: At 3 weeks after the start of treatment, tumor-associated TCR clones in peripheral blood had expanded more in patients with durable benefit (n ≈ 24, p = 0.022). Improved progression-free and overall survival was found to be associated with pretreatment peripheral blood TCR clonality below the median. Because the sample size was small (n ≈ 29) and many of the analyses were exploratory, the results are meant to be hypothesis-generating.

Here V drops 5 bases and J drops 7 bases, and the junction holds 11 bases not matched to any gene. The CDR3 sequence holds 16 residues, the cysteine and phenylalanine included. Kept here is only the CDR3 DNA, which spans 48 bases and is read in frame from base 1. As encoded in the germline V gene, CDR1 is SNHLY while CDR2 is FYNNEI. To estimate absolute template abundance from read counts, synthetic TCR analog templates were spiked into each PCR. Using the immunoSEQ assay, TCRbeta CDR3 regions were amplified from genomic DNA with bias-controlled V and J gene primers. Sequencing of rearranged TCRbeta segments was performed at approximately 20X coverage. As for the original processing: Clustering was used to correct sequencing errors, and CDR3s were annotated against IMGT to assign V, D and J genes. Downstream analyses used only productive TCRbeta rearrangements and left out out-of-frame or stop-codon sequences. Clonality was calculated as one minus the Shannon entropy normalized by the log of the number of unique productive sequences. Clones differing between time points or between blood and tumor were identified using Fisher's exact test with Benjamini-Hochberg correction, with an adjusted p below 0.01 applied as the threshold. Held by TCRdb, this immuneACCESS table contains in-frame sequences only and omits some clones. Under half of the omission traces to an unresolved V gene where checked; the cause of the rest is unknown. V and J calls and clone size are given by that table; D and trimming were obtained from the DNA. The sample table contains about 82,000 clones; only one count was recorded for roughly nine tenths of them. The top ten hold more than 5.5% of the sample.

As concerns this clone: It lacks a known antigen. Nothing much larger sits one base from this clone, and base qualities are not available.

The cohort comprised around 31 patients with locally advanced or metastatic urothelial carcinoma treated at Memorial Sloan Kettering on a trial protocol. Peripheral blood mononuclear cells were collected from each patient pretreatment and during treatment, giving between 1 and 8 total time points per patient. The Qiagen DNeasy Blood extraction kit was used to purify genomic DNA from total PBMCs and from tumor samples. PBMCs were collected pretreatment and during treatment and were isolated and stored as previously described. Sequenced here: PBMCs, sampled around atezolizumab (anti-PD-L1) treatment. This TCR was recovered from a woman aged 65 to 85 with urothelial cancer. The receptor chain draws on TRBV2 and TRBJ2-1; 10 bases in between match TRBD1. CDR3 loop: CASSSRDRGWLNEQFF. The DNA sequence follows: TGTGCCAGCAGTAGCCGGGACAGGGGCTGGTTGAATGAGCAGTTCTTC.